Each of the 2 T cell receptor beta chains below was sequenced from the same sample in a study of T-cell reconstitution after alpha-beta-depleted transplantation in children. The TCRbeta library incorporated unique molecular identifiers. MiXCR was run by TCRdb on the PCR reads, yielding one entry per CDR3 protein. The table records about 610,000 distinct CDR3 sequences, about 11% of them present only once. The sequencing here drew on PBMCs from the stem cell graft donor, taken from the stem cell graft. The receptors originated from a human donor who donated a stem cell graft to a child with acute myeloid leukemia.

V gene TRBV29-1 combines with J gene TRBJ2-6, with D perhaps matching TRBD2 (6 bases). The CDR3 runs to 15 residues. Trimming stripped 7 bases from V and 0 bases from J, with 13 bases between. Germline CDR1 and CDR2: SQVTM and ANQGSEA. The CDR3 DNA sequence: TGCAGCGCCGGCGGGACCAGCTCTGGGGCCAACGTCCTGACTTTC. It is translated as CSAGGTSSGANVLTF.

This clonotype came up a few times. This chain's CDR3 is CASSRQYSSYEQYF. CDR3 bases: TGTGCCAGCAGCCGCCAGTATAGCTCCTACGAGCAGTACTTC. The chain is built from TRBV7-2 and TRBJ2-7; D not certain. Trimming left V 5 bases short and J 0 bases short, with 11 bases between. This CDR3 spans 14 amino acids. Germline V gene sequence: CDR1 SGHTA, CDR2 FQGNSA.